The TCR beta chain under discussion was sequenced for a study of tumor-infiltrating lymphocytes in primary liver carcinoma. Concerning this clonotype: The antigen remains undetermined.

TCR beta cDNA came from about 450 ng total RNA, primed with a constant-region primer. Libraries of TCR beta came from three nested multiplex PCR rounds with slightly modified ARM-PCR. Use of TRBV1-TRBV30 forward primers with a C-beta reverse primer characterized the first two PCR rounds, which lasted about 10 cycles each. From the multiplex PCR reads, TCRdb called clonotypes with MiXCR, one entry per CDR3 protein. The sample includes 250,000 to 350,000 distinct CDR3 sequences, approximately 58% of them seen just once. Findings and caveats of the study: The use of bulk unsorted samples meant that CD4+ and CD8+ repertoires were not compared. Overlap in tumor-adjacent and tumor-blood pairs fell below that of tumor region pairs.

The blood RNA (from unsorted whole blood) was obtained, and germline DNA was also extracted. None of the patients had received treatment, and all had chronic HBV infection. Collection of approximately 4.3 milliliters of peripheral blood took place before surgery. Trimming at V came to 7 bases and at J to 3 bases, leaving 5 bases not matched to a gene. The germline CDR1 and CDR2 sequences are MDHEN and SYDVKM. This CDR3 region has 14 residues. The sequence was obtained from a woman in her twenties or thirties with primary liver carcinoma and hepatitis B virus infection. Material for sequencing was peripheral blood. The rearrangement links TRBV28 to TRBJ1-3; the match to TRBD1 covers 8 bases. As DNA, the CDR3 is TGTGCCAGCATCACAGGGGGATATGGAAACACCATATATTTT. Protein product: CASITGGYGNTIYF.